The T cell receptor beta chain under discussion was sequenced for a study of T cells in Graves' hyperthyroidism and ophthalmopathy. RNA transcripts gave rise to amplified TCR beta CDR3 regions. HTBI primers were employed in a first-round RT-PCR of the TCR CDR3. Via MiXCR, TCRdb re-called the multiplex PCR reads, giving one row per CDR3 protein. The sample contains over 700,000 distinct CDR3 sequences, around 20% of which appear only once. This clonotype was detected a few times. The antigen remains undetermined. General study findings and limits: Most thyroid clonotypes expanded above 0.001 appeared in blood too. Ophthalmopathy, as predicted by the model, came a median around 7 months after the prediction.

Uncontrolled infection, other autoimmune disease, pregnancy or lactation led to exclusion. This CDR3 is built from 15 residues. Germline trimming cut 8 bases from V and 7 bases from J; bases unmatched to any gene: 13. Germline V gene data show CDR1 as LNHNV and CDR2 as YYDKDF (reference sequence). The receptor was isolated from a woman aged 45-60 years with Graves' hyperthyroidism that later progressed to Graves' ophthalmopathy. V gene TRBV15 combines with J gene TRBJ2-1; 8 bases fit TRBD2. Material for sequencing was blood. CDR3 in amino acids: CATRGERGPGNEQFF. The CDR3 DNA follows: TGTGCCACCCGGGGGGAGCGGGGGCCGGGGAATGAGCAGTTCTTC.